This T cell receptor beta chain is drawn from a study of cytomegalovirus exposure and HLA in healthy donors. PCR used 60 Vbeta primers and 13 Jbeta primers. Data came from immunoSEQ multiplex PCR; TCRdb stores just in-frame clones and leaves some out. The sample shows some 180,000 clones, roughly 77% of them seen only once. Germline V CDR1 and CDR2: SGHRS, YFSETQ. V lost 4 bases and J lost 2; bases outside the gene matches: 2. The CDR3 sequence is 14 residues long. Overall study findings and caveats: Per a prior analysis, the majority of TCR beta V segments were productive roughly 87% or roughly 30% of the time.

About this clone itself: Its antigen is not known.

The chain employs TRBV5-1 and TRBJ1-4, with 7 bases lining up with TRBD1. The sequenced sample was PBMCs. The sequence was obtained from a woman in her twenties or thirties in good health and CMV-seropositive. This CDR3 is CASSTGQTNEKLFF. As DNA, the CDR3 is TGCGCCAGCAGCACGGGACAGACTAATGAAAAACTGTTTTTT.